These 14 T cell receptor beta chains originate from one sample sequenced in a study of Ad26.COV2.S vaccination and SARS-CoV-2 variants. Regarding treatment: some 19 received Ad26.COV2.S at low or high dose, single or two shots; 5 received placebo; per-sample allocation not given. Sampling occurred on day 63 after the first vaccine or placebo injection. This table comes from immunoSEQ multiplex PCR, and its TCRdb copy is limited to in-frame clones, with some not included. The sample records some 480,000 clones, roughly nine tenths being singletons. The sequences come from peripheral blood, collected in a trial of Ad26.COV2.S vaccine versus placebo. The receptors here all came from a person aged 18-65 years who received the Ad26.COV2.S COVID-19 vaccine or a placebo.

For this clone: Other DNA sequences from this sample encode an identical CDR3 as well. V gene TRBV9 combines with J gene TRBJ2-3, with 7 bases lining up with TRBD2. The CDR3 length is 16 residues. Germline CDR1 and CDR2: SGDLS and YYNGEE. Unmatched junction bases numbered 4, after V lost 0 bases and J lost 0 bases. CDR3 DNA: TGTGCCAGCAGCGTAGGATCTAGCGGTAGCACAGATACGCAGTATTTT. It specifies CASSVGSSGSTDTQYF.

The chain carries TRBV7-2 and TRBJ2-1, with TRBD2 matching 7 bases. The ends lost 5 bases at V and 9 bases at J; junction bases unmatched: 19. This CDR3 contains 17 residues. Germline V CDR1 and CDR2: SGHTA, FQGNSA. CDR3 sequence (DNA): TGTGCCAGCAGCCCCCTTGGATGGGGACTACAAGGTGGTGAGCAGTTCTTC. Its protein product is CASSPLGWGLQGGEQFF.

The J gene is TRBJ1-5, the V gene TRBV4-1; D ambiguous. This CDR3 has 17 residues. Deletions cut 2 bases from V and 6 bases from J, with 20 bases between. Germline CDR1 is MGHRA and CDR2 is YSYEKL. The CDR3 DNA reads TGCGCCAGCAGCCAACCGAGTTCAAGCGTCCCTGGTCAGCCCCAGCATTTT. As protein: CASSQPSSSVPGQPQHF.

The chain is built from TRBV5-1 and TRBJ1-2; the D is unclear. The germline gives CDR1 SGHRS, CDR2 YFSETQ. The CDR3 covers 13 residues. V gave up 0 bases and J gave up 4 bases, with 7 bases separating them. CDR3 coding DNA: TGCGCCAGCAGCTTGGAGTTTGGCTATGGCTACACCTTC. Residues: CASSLEFGYGYTF.

This clone showed up just once. V gene TRBV30 combines with J gene TRBJ2-7; D perhaps matches TRBD2 (6 bases). The germline CDR1 and CDR2 sequences are GTSNPN and SVGIG (reference sequence). The CDR3 totals 11 residues. V was trimmed by 7 bases and J by 7 bases, leaving 14 bases between them. CDR3 protein: CASSMGGEQYF. The CDR3 DNA sequence: TGTGCCTCTAGTATGGGAGGAGAGCAGTACTTC.

The chain carries TRBV29-1 and TRBJ1-2; D is uncertain. V was pared by 4 bases and J by 4 bases, with 13 bases between. Looked up from germline, CDR1 is SQVTM and CDR2 is ANQGSEA. The CDR3 runs to 13 residues. The chain's CDR3 is CSVGEAGGYGYTF. The CDR3, as DNA: TGCAGCGTTGGGGAAGCAGGCGGCTATGGCTACACCTTC.

J is TRBJ1-4 and V is TRBV3-1 (or the pseudogene TRBV3-2); D gene unclear. In germline, CDR1 is LGHDT, CDR2 YNNKEL (reference sequence). The CDR3 is made up of 15 amino acids. Trimming shortened V by 1 base and J by 5 bases, and 11 bases separated the two germline ends. For the CDR3, the DNA is TGTGCCAGCAGCCAAGGAACAGTCCGAAATGAAAAACTGTTTTTT. Amino acid sequence: CASSQGTVRNEKLFF.

V usage is TRBV30 and J usage is TRBJ2-2; 9 nucleotides align to TRBD2. CDR3 size: 13 residues. Unmatched junction bases numbered 3, after V lost 7 bases and J lost 3 bases. Germline V CDR1 and CDR2: GTSNPN, SVGIG (reference sequence). The CDR3 sequence: CASAGGDTGELFF. CDR3 DNA sequence: TGTGCCTCGGCGGGAGGGGACACCGGGGAGCTGTTTTTT.

The V call is TRBV28, the J call TRBJ2-6; the D gene is possibly TRBD2 (5 bases). Germline V gives CDR1 MDHEN, CDR2 SYDVKM. V lost 4 bases to trimming and J lost 1 base, with 11 bases between them. The CDR3 is 16 amino acids. The CDR3, as DNA: TGTGCCAGCAGTTATGACGGAGGATCTGGGGCCAACGTCCTGACTTTC. Its translation is CASSYDGGSGANVLTF.

The V gene is TRBV6-6, the J gene TRBJ2-1; maybe TRBD2 (5 bases). The V gene lost 7 bases and the J gene lost 7 bases, with 11 bases spanning the gap. From germline, CDR1 is MNHNY and CDR2 SVGAGI (reference sequence). The CDR3 is 12 amino acids. The CDR3 sequence: CASNQDFNEQFF. The CDR3 DNA sequence: TGTGCCAGCAATCAGGACTTTAATGAGCAGTTCTTC.

In this sample, this clone turned up once. The chain combines TRBV2 with TRBJ1-1; the match to TRBD1 covers 7 bases. The CDR3 sequence is 13 residues long. After removal of 7 bases from V and 7 bases from J, the junction contained 9 bases not matched to a gene. CDR1 is SNHLY and CDR2 is FYNNEI in the germline V gene. The CDR3 DNA reads TGTGCCAGCATCAACTCAGGGGGTTTTGAAGCTTTCTTT. Protein product: CASINSGGFEAFF.

This clone was counted only a few times. This chain joins TRBV30 and TRBJ1-2; D gene ambiguous. Per the germline V gene, CDR1 is GTSNPN and CDR2 is SVGIG (reference sequence). Trimming took off 0 bases at V and 7 bases at J, with 9 bases between the two ends. This CDR3 region has 12 residues. The CDR3 reads CAWSVRQAGYTF. Written as DNA, the CDR3 is TGTGCCTGGAGTGTAAGGCAGGCTGGCTACACCTTC.

The V call is TRBV5-6, the J call TRBJ2-7, with unresolved D. Trimming shortened V by 0 bases and J by 5 bases, and 9 bases separated the two germline ends. The CDR3 has 13 residues. Germline V gene data show CDR1 as SGHDT and CDR2 as YYEEEE. Here the CDR3 reads CASSLVQADEQYF. The CDR3 DNA reads as TGTGCCAGCAGCTTGGTTCAGGCGGACGAGCAGTACTTC.

The chain has TRBV4-2 and TRBJ2-3; D remains ambiguous. This CDR3 contains 14 residues. CDR1 and CDR2 (germline): LGHNA, YNFKEQ. V gave up 2 bases and J gave up 4 bases, with 10 bases separating them. CDR3 DNA: TGTGCCAGCAGCCAAAGTACGGGCGCAGATACGCAGTATTTT. Its protein product is CASSQSTGADTQYF.